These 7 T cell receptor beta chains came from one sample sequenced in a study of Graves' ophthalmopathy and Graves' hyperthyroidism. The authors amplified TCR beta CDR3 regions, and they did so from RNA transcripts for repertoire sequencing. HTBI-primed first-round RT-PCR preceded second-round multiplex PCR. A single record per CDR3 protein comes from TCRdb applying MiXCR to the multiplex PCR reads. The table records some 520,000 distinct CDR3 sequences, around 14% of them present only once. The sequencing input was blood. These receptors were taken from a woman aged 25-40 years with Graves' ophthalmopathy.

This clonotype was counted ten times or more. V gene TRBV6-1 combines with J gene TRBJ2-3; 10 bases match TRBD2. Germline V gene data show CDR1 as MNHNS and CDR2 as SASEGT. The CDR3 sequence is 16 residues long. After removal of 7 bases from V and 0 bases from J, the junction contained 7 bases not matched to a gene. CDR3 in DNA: TGTGCCAGCACTCGGACTAGCGGATATAGCACAGATACGCAGTATTTT. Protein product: CASTRTSGYSTDTQYF.

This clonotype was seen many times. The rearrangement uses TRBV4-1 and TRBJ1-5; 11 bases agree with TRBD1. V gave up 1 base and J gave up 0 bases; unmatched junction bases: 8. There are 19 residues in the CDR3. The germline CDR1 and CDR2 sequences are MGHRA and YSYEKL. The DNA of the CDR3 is TGCGCCAGCAGCCAAGGAACCGGGACAGGGGGAGGTAGCAATCAGCCCCAGCATTTT. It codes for CASSQGTGTGGGSNQPQHF.

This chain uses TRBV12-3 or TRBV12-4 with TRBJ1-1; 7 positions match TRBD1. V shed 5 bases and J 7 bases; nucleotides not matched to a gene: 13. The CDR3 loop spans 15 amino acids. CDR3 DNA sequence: TGTGCCAGCAGTCCCCCGGGACAGAGATCTTTTGAAGCTTTCTTT. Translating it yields CASSPPGQRSFEAFF.

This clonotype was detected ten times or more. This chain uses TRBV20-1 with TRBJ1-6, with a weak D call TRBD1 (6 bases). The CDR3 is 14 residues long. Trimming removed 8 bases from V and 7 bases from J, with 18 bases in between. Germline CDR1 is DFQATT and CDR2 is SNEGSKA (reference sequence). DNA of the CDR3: TGCAGTACGCCACAGGGCTCAGAGAATTCACCCCTCCACTTT. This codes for CSTPQGSENSPLHF.

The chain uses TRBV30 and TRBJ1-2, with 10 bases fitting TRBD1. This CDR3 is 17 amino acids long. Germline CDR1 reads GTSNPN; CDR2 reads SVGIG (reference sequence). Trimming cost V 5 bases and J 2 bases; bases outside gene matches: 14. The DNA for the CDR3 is TGTGCCTGGTGGTTCAGTCGGAGGACAGGGGGAAACTATGGCTACACCTTC. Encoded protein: CAWWFSRRTGGNYGYTF.

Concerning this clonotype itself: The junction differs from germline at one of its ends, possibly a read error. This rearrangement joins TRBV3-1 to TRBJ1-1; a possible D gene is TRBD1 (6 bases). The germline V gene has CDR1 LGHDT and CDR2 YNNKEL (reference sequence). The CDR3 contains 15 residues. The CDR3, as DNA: TGTGCCAGCAGCCAAGATTCCGGGGCGGCAGGGGTCCCTCATTTT. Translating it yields CASSQDSGAAGVPHF.

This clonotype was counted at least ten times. CDR3 protein: CASHRAGTHSYEQYF. The DNA of the CDR3 is TGTGCCAGCCATCGGGCTGGGACTCACTCCTACGAGCAGTACTTC. The chain recombines TRBV6-1 with TRBJ2-7; weak D call: TRBD2 (6 bases). V was clipped by 8 bases and J by 0 bases, with 17 bases between them. Germline V gives CDR1 MNHNS, CDR2 SASEGT. The CDR3 is 15 amino acids.